These T cell receptor beta chains were read from a single sample in a study of human T cells and chemical hapten exposure. From the RACE reads, TCRdb called clonotypes with MiXCR, one entry per CDR3 protein. The table lists roughly 180,000 distinct CDR3 sequences, around 20% of them singletons. This sample comprised whole blood, obtained in connection with sensitization to the hapten diphenylcyclopropenone (DPC). The receptors were sampled from a woman between 50 and 59 years old with alopecia areata. Some clones in this sample may be carry-over from other donors' samples. Both conserved end residues are part of each CDR3. Each record gives: clone size, V gene, D gene, J gene, CDR3 DNA, CDR3 protein. D genes are given only for firm matches. Rows give clone size only sometimes, using once, few, many, or a class for an expanded clone.

abundance: few; v_gene: TRBV18; d_gene: -; j_gene: TRBJ2-7; CDR3nt: TGTGCCAGCTCACCCCCTGGGATAGGGGTACACGAGCAGTACTTC; CDR3aa: CASSPPGIGVHEQYF
abundance: few; v_gene: TRBV7-2; d_gene: TRBD1; j_gene: TRBJ2-3; CDR3nt: TGTGCCAGCAGCCCCGGACAGGCTCTAGCGCAGTATTTT; CDR3aa: CASSPGQALAQYF
abundance: few; v_gene: TRBV11-2; d_gene: TRBD2; j_gene: TRBJ2-1; CDR3nt: TGTGCCAGCAGCCGTAGCGGGATAAACAATGAGCAGTTCTTC; CDR3aa: CASSRSGINNEQFF
abundance: few; v_gene: TRBV6-5; d_gene: -; j_gene: TRBJ2-7; CDR3nt: TGTGCCAGCAGTTACGTGGGGGGAGTCCCCTACGAGCAGTACTTC; CDR3aa: CASSYVGGVPYEQYF
abundance: -; v_gene: TRBV7-9; d_gene: -; j_gene: TRBJ1-6; CDR3nt: TGTGCCAGCAGCCCACCGGGGGCCAGATCACCCCTCCACTTT; CDR3aa: CASSPPGARSPLHF
abundance: many; v_gene: TRBV29-1; d_gene: -; j_gene: TRBJ2-3; CDR3nt: TGCAGCGCGGCGGGCAGGGTCACAGATACGCAGTATTTT; CDR3aa: CSAAGRVTDTQYF
abundance: -; v_gene: TRBV11-2; d_gene: TRBD2; j_gene: TRBJ2-1; CDR3nt: TGTGCCAGCAGCCAAAAAGTAGCGGGATATTACAATGAGCAGTTCTTC; CDR3aa: CASSQKVAGYYNEQFF
abundance: few; v_gene: TRBV20-1; d_gene: TRBD1; j_gene: TRBJ2-3; CDR3nt: TGCAGTGCTTCTACCCTGGACAGGTGGGCAGATACGCAGTATTTT; CDR3aa: CSASTLDRWADTQYF
abundance: -; v_gene: TRBV4-2; d_gene: TRBD2; j_gene: TRBJ2-1; CDR3nt: TGTGCCAGCAGCCAAGCTAGCGGGAGGGTGGAGGATGAGCAGTTCTTC; CDR3aa: CASSQASGRVEDEQFF
abundance: few; v_gene: TRBV6-6; d_gene: -; j_gene: TRBJ1-4; CDR3nt: TGTGCCAGCAGCACCTTAGAAAAACTGTTTTTT; CDR3aa: CASSTLEKLFF
abundance: -; v_gene: TRBV5-1; d_gene: -; j_gene: TRBJ2-1; CDR3nt: TGCGCCAGCAGCTTAGCGGACAGCTCCTACAATGAGCAGTTCTTC; CDR3aa: CASSLADSSYNEQFF
abundance: few; v_gene: TRBV9; d_gene: -; j_gene: TRBJ1-6; CDR3nt: TGTGCCAGCAGCTCTAAGGCCTCCGGCAATAATTCACCCCTCCACTTT; CDR3aa: CASSSKASGNNSPLHF
abundance: -; v_gene: TRBV12-3/TRBV12-4; d_gene: -; j_gene: TRBJ1-1; CDR3nt: TGTGCCAGCAGTTGGGGGGGAATTATTGGCGACACTGAAGCTTTCTTT; CDR3aa: CASSWGGIIGDTEAFF
abundance: few; v_gene: TRBV20-1; d_gene: TRBD2; j_gene: TRBJ2-7; CDR3nt: TGCAGTGCTAGGACTAGCGCACCTCGAACAGGCTACGAGCAGTACTTC; CDR3aa: CSARTSAPRTGYEQYF
abundance: -; v_gene: TRBV20-1; d_gene: TRBD1; j_gene: TRBJ2-5; CDR3nt: TGCAGTGCTCCTGACAGGGGTGAGACCCAGTACTTC; CDR3aa: CSAPDRGETQYF
abundance: -; v_gene: TRBV4-2; d_gene: -; j_gene: TRBJ2-2; CDR3nt: TGTGCCAGCAGCGGGACAAACACCGGGGAGCTGTTTTTT; CDR3aa: CASSGTNTGELFF
abundance: -; v_gene: TRBV20-1; d_gene: TRBD2; j_gene: TRBJ2-2; CDR3nt: TGCAGTGCCGCGGTAGGGACTAGCGGGAGGGGCGGGGAGCTGTTTTTT; CDR3aa: CSAAVGTSGRGGELFF
abundance: -; v_gene: TRBV2; d_gene: -; j_gene: TRBJ2-5; CDR3nt: TGTGCCAGCAGTCGCGCCACACCGGGAGAGACCCAGTACTTC; CDR3aa: CASSRATPGETQYF
abundance: -; v_gene: TRBV5-1; d_gene: -; j_gene: TRBJ2-7; CDR3nt: TGCGCCAGCAGCCGGGACACGAACCCCCCCTACGAGCAGTACTTC; CDR3aa: CASSRDTNPPYEQYF
abundance: few; v_gene: TRBV5-1; d_gene: TRBD2; j_gene: TRBJ2-1; CDR3nt: TGCGCCAGCAGCTTGATCCTAGCGGGAAGGGACAATGAGCAGTTCTTC; CDR3aa: CASSLILAGRDNEQFF
abundance: -; v_gene: TRBV4-1; d_gene: -; j_gene: TRBJ1-2; CDR3nt: TGCGCCAGCAGCCAAGTTAGGGGGGCGCAGGGCTATGGCTACACCTTC; CDR3aa: CASSQVRGAQGYGYTF
abundance: -; v_gene: TRBV4-3; d_gene: -; j_gene: TRBJ2-5; CDR3nt: TGTGCCAGCAGCCAAGACGTCAGTTCTAGTTTTGAGACCCAGTACTTC; CDR3aa: CASSQDVSSSFETQYF
abundance: -; v_gene: TRBV5-1; d_gene: -; j_gene: TRBJ2-7; CDR3nt: TGCGCCAGCTCAGCCGTAACTAACGGCTACGAGCAGTACTTC; CDR3aa: CASSAVTNGYEQYF
abundance: -; v_gene: TRBV20-1; d_gene: -; j_gene: TRBJ1-1; CDR3nt: TGCAGTGCTAGAGTGGTCAGGCCTGAAGCTTTCTTT; CDR3aa: CSARVVRPEAFF
abundance: few; v_gene: TRBV7-3; d_gene: -; j_gene: TRBJ2-1; CDR3nt: TGTGCCAGCAGCTCCACTAGGGACAATGAGCAGTTCTTC; CDR3aa: CASSSTRDNEQFF
abundance: few; v_gene: TRBV12-3/TRBV12-4; d_gene: TRBD1; j_gene: TRBJ1-5; CDR3nt: TGTGCCAGCAGTTTGCCCGGGACAGGTAATCAGCCCCAGCATTTT; CDR3aa: CASSLPGTGNQPQHF
abundance: few; v_gene: TRBV6-6; d_gene: TRBD2; j_gene: TRBJ2-7; CDR3nt: TGTGCCAGCAGTTACTCGACCGGACTAGCGGACTCCTACGAGCAGTACTTC; CDR3aa: CASSYSTGLADSYEQYF
abundance: -; v_gene: TRBV11-2; d_gene: -; j_gene: TRBJ1-1; CDR3nt: TGTGCCAGCAGCTTGAGGACGGTAACTGAAGCTTTCTTT; CDR3aa: CASSLRTVTEAFF
abundance: few; v_gene: TRBV18; d_gene: TRBD2; j_gene: TRBJ2-5; CDR3nt: TGTGCCAGCTCACCTAGCCTAGCGGTAGAGACCCAGTACTTC; CDR3aa: CASSPSLAVETQYF
abundance: once; v_gene: TRBV7-8; d_gene: -; j_gene: TRBJ2-1; CDR3nt: TGTGCCAGCAGCTTGGGGAGGACTTTTTCCTACAATGAGCAGTTCTTC; CDR3aa: CASSLGRTFSYNEQFF
abundance: many; v_gene: TRBV12-3/TRBV12-4; d_gene: -; j_gene: TRBJ1-1; CDR3nt: TGTGCCAGCAGCTTGCAAGGGGCGCGAACTGAAGCTTTCTTT; CDR3aa: CASSLQGARTEAFF
abundance: -; v_gene: TRBV29-1; d_gene: -; j_gene: TRBJ2-5; CDR3nt: TGCAGCGTTGCAGCGGCCCAAGAGACCCAGTACTTC; CDR3aa: CSVAAAQETQYF
abundance: -; v_gene: TRBV29-1; d_gene: TRBD2; j_gene: TRBJ2-5; CDR3nt: TGCAGCGCAACAGAGGGACTAGCGGGCCAAGAGACCCAGTACTTC; CDR3aa: CSATEGLAGQETQYF
abundance: -; v_gene: TRBV29-1; d_gene: -; j_gene: TRBJ1-1; CDR3nt: TGCAGCGTTGAAGTGTCGGGTAGCCTAACTGAAGCTTTCTTT; CDR3aa: CSVEVSGSLTEAFF
abundance: -; v_gene: TRBV6-1; d_gene: -; j_gene: TRBJ1-5; CDR3nt: TGTGCCAGCAGTGAGACGTTTAGCAATCAGCCCCAGCATTTT; CDR3aa: CASSETFSNQPQHF